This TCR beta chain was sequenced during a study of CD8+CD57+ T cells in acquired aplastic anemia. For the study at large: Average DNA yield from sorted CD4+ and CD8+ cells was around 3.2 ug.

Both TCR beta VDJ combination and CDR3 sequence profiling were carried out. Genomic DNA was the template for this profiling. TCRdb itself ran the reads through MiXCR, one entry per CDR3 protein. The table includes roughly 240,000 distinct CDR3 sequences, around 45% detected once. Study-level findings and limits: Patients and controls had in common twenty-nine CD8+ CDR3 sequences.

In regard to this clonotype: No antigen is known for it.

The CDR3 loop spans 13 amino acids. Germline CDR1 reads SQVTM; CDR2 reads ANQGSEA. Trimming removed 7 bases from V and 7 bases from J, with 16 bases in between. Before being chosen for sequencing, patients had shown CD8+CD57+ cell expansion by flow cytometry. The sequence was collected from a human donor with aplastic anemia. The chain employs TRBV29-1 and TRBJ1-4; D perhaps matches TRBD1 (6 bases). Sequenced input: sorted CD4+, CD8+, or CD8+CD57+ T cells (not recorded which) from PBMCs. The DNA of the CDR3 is TGCAGCGGCCAACAGGGTTCATTTGAAAAACTGTTTTTT. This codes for CSGQQGSFEKLFF.